The following is a T cell receptor beta chain sequence with its context. It lacks a known antigen. Per-nucleotide qualities are absent, and no much larger clonotype sits a single base away. Healthy HIV-negative adults with no recently reported acute infections or vaccinations were included as donors. Only Caucasian adults living in Nashville, Tennessee, USA were represented among the donors. For unsorted samples, roughly 86 million PBMCs were counted and genomic DNA was extracted with the QIAamp DNA Blood Mini kit. Blood was collected by leukapheresis, and PBMCs were isolated by Ficoll-Histopaque density gradient centrifugation and then cryopreserved in liquid nitrogen vapor phase. The source of the sample is a study of shared clonotypes between healthy human individuals (dated by TCRdb to the early 2020s). Study-wide context: Three men and two women, aged 18 to 49 years, made up the cohort. The study deeply sequenced blood TCR repertoires of five healthy adults to estimate repertoire size and the extent of clonotype sharing between individuals. Per donor, leukapheresis produced somewhere between about 0.9 and 9 billion PBMCs. Libraries were prepared and TCR repertoires were sequenced by different laboratories using diverse techniques, in order to increase sequencing depth and limit assay-specific biases.

TCR CDR3 regions were amplified from genomic DNA by multiplex PCR using the deep immunoSEQ assay. Extracted genomic DNA from each cell subset was spread evenly across all wells of several immunoSEQ 96-well plates, with each plate serving as a replicate. For unsorted PBMC, around 0.3 ug genomic DNA, equal to tens of thousands of T cell genomes, was loaded into each replicate PCR. Genomic DNA from unsorted PBMC was sequenced over ten immunoSEQ deep assay plates. Purified libraries were measured with a Qubit 3.0 fluorometer, size-checked on a Bioanalyzer 2100, and measured again with the KAPA Library Quantification kit. Every immunoSEQ 96-well plate was sequenced on a dedicated single-read 150-cycle Illumina NextSeq 550 flow cell. The authors' pipeline ran thus. Because only junctional sequences without quality scores were contained in the immunoSEQ output, filtering matching that applied to full-length reads could not be performed. Sequences were annotated with PyIR, a Python wrapper for IgBLAST v1.9, and V/J genes and CDR3 were assigned using IMGT germline references. Reads were filtered out if the reads had weak V/J assignments (E-value above 1e-6), no CDR3, stop codons, out-of-frame junctions, or ambiguous translated residues. V3J clonotypes were defined by identical inferred V gene, J gene, and CDR3 amino acid sequence. To compute the percentage overlap between repertoires, the number of shared unique clonotypes was divided by the size of the smaller repertoire. RTK rarefaction, the Chao1 estimator, and Recon v2.1 estimates of unobserved clonotypes were used to assess repertoire richness. What TCRdb holds here is the immuneACCESS table cut down to in-frame rearrangements. Part of the clones is not present; checked against another copy, under half of the missing clones reflect an unresolved V gene, and the others are unexplained. The D gene and trimming were derived from the DNA, and the V and J assignments and clone size from that table. Within this sample are about 480,000 clones, with 70% to 80% of them counted one time only. The top ten clones comprise over 10% of the sample.

According to the germline V gene, CDR1 reads SGHRS and CDR2 reads YFSETQ. The germline V and J ends show losses of 4 bases and 2 bases respectively, and no gene match explains 5 bases of the junction. The CDR3 measures 16 amino acids from cysteine to phenylalanine. Only the CDR3 DNA is retained, 48 bases long and in frame from the first base. The full study reports these points: Sampling was restricted to blood, and TCR repertoires in tissue are likely to differ from TCR repertoires in blood. Because the study included only a small number of donors, the genetic and exposure-history diversity represented was limited. Pairwise subsampling indicated that sequencing depth was expected to affect the degree of clonotype sharing among donors.

The chain joins TRBV5-1 to TRBJ2-6; TRBD1 agrees with 8 junctional bases. The TCR sequence derives from a woman aged 40 to 50 in good health. Some clones in this sample may be carry-over from other donors' samples. Sequenced sample: PBMCs. At the DNA level, the sequence is TGCGCCAGCAGCCCACGGACAGGGACTGGGGCCAACGTCCTGACTTTC. It encodes CASSPRTGTGANVLTF.